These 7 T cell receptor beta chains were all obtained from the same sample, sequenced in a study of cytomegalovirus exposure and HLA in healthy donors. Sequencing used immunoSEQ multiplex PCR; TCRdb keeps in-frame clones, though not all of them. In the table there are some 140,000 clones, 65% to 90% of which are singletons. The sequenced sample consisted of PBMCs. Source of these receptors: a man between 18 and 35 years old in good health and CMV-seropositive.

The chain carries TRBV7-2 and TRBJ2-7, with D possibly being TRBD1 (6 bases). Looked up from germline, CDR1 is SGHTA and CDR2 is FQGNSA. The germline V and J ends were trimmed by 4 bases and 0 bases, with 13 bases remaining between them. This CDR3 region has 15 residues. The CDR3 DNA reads TGTGCCAGCAGCTCCCGACAGGAGGTCTCCTACGAGCAGTACTTC. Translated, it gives CASSSRQEVSYEQYF. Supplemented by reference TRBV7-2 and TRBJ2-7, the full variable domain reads GAGVSQSPSNKVTEKGKDVELRCDPISGHTALYWYRQSLGQGLEFLIYFQGNSAPDKSGLPSDRFSAERTGGSVSTLTIQRTQQEDSAVYLCASSSRQEVSYEQYFGPGTRLTVT.

In nucleotides, the CDR3 is TGTGCCAGCAGCCTAACGGGACAGGGCGGAGGCTACACCTTC. This gives the protein CASSLTGQGGGYTF. The chain carries TRBV5-8 and TRBJ1-2, with 9 bases aligning to TRBD1. V trimming: 4 bases; J trimming: 8 bases; junction bases outside the gene matches: 9. Germline lookup yields CDR1 SGHTS and CDR2 YDEGEE. The CDR3 consists of 14 residues.

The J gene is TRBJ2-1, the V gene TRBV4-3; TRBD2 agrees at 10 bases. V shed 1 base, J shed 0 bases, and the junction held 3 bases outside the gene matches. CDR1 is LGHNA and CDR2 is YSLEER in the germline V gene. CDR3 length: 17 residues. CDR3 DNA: TGCGCCAGCAGCCAAGCCCCTAGCGGGAGCTCCTACAATGAGCAGTTCTTC. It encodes CASSQAPSGSSYNEQFF.

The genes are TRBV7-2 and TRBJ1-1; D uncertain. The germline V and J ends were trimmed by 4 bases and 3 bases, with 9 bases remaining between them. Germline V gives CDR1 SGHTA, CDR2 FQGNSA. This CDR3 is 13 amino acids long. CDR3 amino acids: CASSSGRDTEAFF. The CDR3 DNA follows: TGTGCCAGCAGCTCCGGTCGGGACACTGAAGCTTTCTTT.

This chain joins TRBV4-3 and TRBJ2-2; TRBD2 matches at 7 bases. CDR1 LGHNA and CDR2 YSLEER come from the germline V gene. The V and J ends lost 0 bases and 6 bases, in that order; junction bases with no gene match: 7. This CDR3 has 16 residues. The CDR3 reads CASSQDGLGQAGELFF. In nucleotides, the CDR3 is TGCGCCAGCAGCCAAGACGGACTAGGGCAAGCCGGGGAGCTGTTTTTT.

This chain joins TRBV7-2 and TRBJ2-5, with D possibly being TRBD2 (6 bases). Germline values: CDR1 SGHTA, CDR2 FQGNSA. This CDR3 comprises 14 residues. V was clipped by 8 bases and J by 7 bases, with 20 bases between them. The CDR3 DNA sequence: TGTGCCAGCCTACGGGACTGGACTGCCGGGACCCAGTACTTC. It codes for CASLRDWTAGTQYF.

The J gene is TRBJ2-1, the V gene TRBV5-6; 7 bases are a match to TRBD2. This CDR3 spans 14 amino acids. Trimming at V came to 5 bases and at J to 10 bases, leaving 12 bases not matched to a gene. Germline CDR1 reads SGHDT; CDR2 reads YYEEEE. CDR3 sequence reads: CASRGTLAGGEQFF. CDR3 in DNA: TGTGCCAGCAGAGGGACGTTAGCGGGTGGAGAGCAGTTCTTC.